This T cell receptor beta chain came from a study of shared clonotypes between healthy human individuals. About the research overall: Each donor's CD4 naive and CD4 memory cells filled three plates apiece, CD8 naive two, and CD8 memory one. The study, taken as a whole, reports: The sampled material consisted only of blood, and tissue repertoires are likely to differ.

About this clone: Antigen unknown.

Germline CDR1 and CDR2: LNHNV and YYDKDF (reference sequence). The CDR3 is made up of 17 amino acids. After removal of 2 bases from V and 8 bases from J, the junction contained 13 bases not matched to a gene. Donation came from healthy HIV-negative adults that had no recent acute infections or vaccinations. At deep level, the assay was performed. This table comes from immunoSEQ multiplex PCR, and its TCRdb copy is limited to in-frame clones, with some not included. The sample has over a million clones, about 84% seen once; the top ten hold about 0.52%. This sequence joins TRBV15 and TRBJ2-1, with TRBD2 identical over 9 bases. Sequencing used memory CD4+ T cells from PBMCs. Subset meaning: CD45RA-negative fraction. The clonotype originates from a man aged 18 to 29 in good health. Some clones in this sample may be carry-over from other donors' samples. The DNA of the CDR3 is TGTGCCACCAGCAGACCGGGACTAGCCTTGACCGGCGATGAGCAGTTCTTC. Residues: CATSRPGLALTGDEQFF.